The 14 T cell receptor beta chains below were found in one sample sequenced in a study of blood T cell repertoires in COVID-19. TCRdb's table, derived via immunoSEQ multiplex PCR, lists solely in-frame clones and lacks some. The sample has 110,000 to 150,000 clones, more than 75% seen once. Source material: peripheral blood. Source of these receptors: a woman aged 45-65 years with acute or convalescent COVID-19.

This chain connects TRBV7-2 to TRBJ1-1; 7 bases fit TRBD1. The germline gives CDR1 SGHTA, CDR2 FQGNSA. V lost 6 bases, J lost 5 bases, and 6 bases stayed unmatched. This CDR3 has 13 amino acids. CDR3 DNA sequence: TGTGCCAGCAGTACAGGGGTAGAGACTGAAGCTTTCTTT. Translation gives CASSTGVETEAFF.

The gene calls are TRBV27 and TRBJ2-7; weak D call: TRBD2 (6 bases). Germline assignment: CDR1 MNHEY and CDR2 SMNVEV (reference sequence). The CDR3 loop spans 14 amino acids. V lost 3 bases, J lost 2 bases, and 11 bases lay in between. This chain's CDR3 is CASSFVGGPYEQYF. The CDR3 nucleotides read TGTGCCAGCAGTTTCGTGGGGGGACCCTACGAGCAGTACTTC.

The V and J genes are TRBV6-6 and TRBJ1-2, with D unclear. This CDR3 region has 13 residues. Germline values: CDR1 MNHNY, CDR2 SVGAGI (reference sequence). V shed 5 bases and J shed 3 bases, with 10 bases lying between them. This CDR3 reads CASSPAVHYGYTF. CDR3 bases: TGTGCCAGCAGTCCCGCGGTTCACTATGGCTACACCTTC.

The rearrangement uses TRBV12-5 and TRBJ1-2; possibly TRBD1 for D (6 bases). The CDR3 sequence is 18 residues long. The V gene lost 4 bases and the J gene lost 4 bases, with 25 bases spanning the gap. Germline values: CDR1 LGHNT, CDR2 FRNRAP. CDR3: CASGSPPASGGAGYGYTF. CDR3 bases: TGTGCTAGTGGTTCCCCGCCAGCCAGTGGGGGCGCGGGCTATGGCTACACCTTC. Supplemented by reference TRBV12-5 and TRBJ1-2, the full variable domain reads DARVTQTPRHKVTEMGQEVTMRCQPILGHNTVFWYRQTMMQGLELLAYFRNRAPLDDSGMPKDRFSAEMPDATLATLKIQPSEPRDSAVYFCASGSPPASGGAGYGYTFGSGTRLTVV.

The chain couples TRBV30 to TRBJ2-5, with D maybe TRBD1 (6 bases). Between the trimmed V and J ends, which lost 4 bases and 2 bases, there was a span of 11 bases. Germline V gene data show CDR1 as GTSNPN and CDR2 as SVGIG (reference sequence). The CDR3 has 13 residues. CDR3 sequence: CAWIGGPQETQYF. CDR3 DNA: TGTGCCTGGATAGGGGGTCCTCAAGAGACCCAGTACTTC.

This chain uses TRBV19 with TRBJ1-2, with TRBD1 matching over 8 bases. CDR1 is LNHDA, CDR2 SQIVND, per germline (reference sequence). CDR3 length: 13 residues. V shed 7 bases and J 9 bases; nucleotides not matched to a gene: 10. The CDR3, as DNA: TGTGCCAGTATCCCTGGACAGGGCGGGAGCTACACCTTC. Translated, it gives CASIPGQGGSYTF.

This sequence joins TRBV6-2 or TRBV6-3 and TRBJ1-1; no clear D gene. Trimming cost V 0 bases and J 2 bases, with 7 bases left between them. This CDR3 has 14 residues. In germline, CDR1 is MNHEY, CDR2 SVGEGT. The CDR3 coding sequence is TGTGCCAGCAGTTACTCGGCAGTAAACACTGAAGCTTTCTTT. Amino acids: CASSYSAVNTEAFF.

The rearrangement links TRBV3-1 (or the pseudogene TRBV3-2) to TRBJ1-2, with 12 bases that match TRBD1. V lost 2 bases and J lost 4; bases outside the gene matches: 17. Looked up from germline, CDR1 is LGHDT and CDR2 is YNNKEL (reference sequence). The CDR3 extends over 20 amino acids. The CDR3 DNA is TGTGCCAGCAGCCAATTCCTCAACCGGGACAGGGGGCCACAGAGCTATGGCTACACCTTC. Encoded protein: CASSQFLNRDRGPQSYGYTF.

The chain recombines TRBV6-2 or TRBV6-3 with TRBJ2-2, with D perhaps matching TRBD2 (6 bases). The CDR3 is made up of 15 amino acids. Germline V gene sequence: CDR1 MNHEY, CDR2 SVGEGT. The V end was cut by 2 bases, the J end by 4 bases, with 11 bases between. Here the CDR3 reads CASSYMGGFTGELFF. The CDR3 DNA follows: TGTGCCAGCAGTTACATGGGGGGATTCACCGGGGAGCTGTTTTTT.

This clone was seen a single time. The chain combines TRBV5-1 with TRBJ1-3, with D perhaps matching TRBD1 (5 bases). V was pared by 7 bases and J by 1 base, with 24 bases between. This CDR3 comprises 18 residues. Germline V gene data show CDR1 as SGHRS and CDR2 as YFSETQ. The CDR3 DNA reads as TGCGCCAGCGGACCGAACCCCTCAGGCGGGGGGTCTGGAAACACCATATATTTT. Its translation: CASGPNPSGGGSGNTIYF. Full variable domain (outside the CDR3, taken from reference TRBV5-1 and TRBJ1-3): KAGVTQTPRYLIKTRGQQVTLSCSPISGHRSVSWYQQTPGQGLQFLFEYFSETQRNKGNFPGRFSGRQFSNSRSEMNVSTLELGDSALYLCASGPNPSGGGSGNTIYFGEGSWLTVV.

The rearrangement uses TRBV14 and TRBJ1-2; no firm D call. Trimming pared 3 bases from V and 14 bases from J, leaving 13 bases between. CDR1 and CDR2 from the germline V gene are SGHDN and FVKESK. CDR3 length equals 11 residues. The CDR3, as DNA: TGTGCCAGCAGCCAGTTCGGGGTGGTGACCTTC. Translated: CASSQFGVVTF.

The J gene is TRBJ2-7, the V gene TRBV6-2 or TRBV6-3; D might be TRBD1 (6 bases). This CDR3 is built from 12 residues. V was clipped by 5 bases and J by 3 bases, with 8 bases between them. Per germline, CDR1 MNHEY and CDR2 SVGEGT. CDR3 sequence reads: CASSGGLYEQYF. The CDR3 DNA reads TGTGCCAGCAGTGGGGGCCTCTACGAGCAGTACTTC.

Points on this clone: The sample contains more than one DNA sequence encoding this CDR3. The chain recombines TRBV7-9 with TRBJ1-3; D is unclear. CDR3 length: 14 residues. CDR1 and CDR2 (germline): SEHNR, FQNEAQ (reference sequence). The V and J ends lost 1 base and 0 bases respectively, with 4 bases between them. This CDR3 reads CASSLDSSGNTIYF. CDR3 DNA sequence: TGTGCCAGCAGCTTAGATAGCTCTGGAAACACCATATATTTT.

V usage is TRBV6-4 and J usage is TRBJ1-5; 7 nucleotides agree with TRBD1. The V gene's germline CDR1 is MRHNA and CDR2 SNTAGT. This CDR3 is 15 amino acids long. J was trimmed by 2 bases and V by 7 bases; bases with no gene match: 8. For the CDR3, the DNA is TGTGCCAGCACACGACAGGGCGTCGGCAATCAGCCCCAGCATTTT. Encoded protein: CASTRQGVGNQPQHF.